Listed here is a single TCR beta chain. Per the original methods: Nucleated cell counts were estimated from reference gene primer amplification. Here immunoSEQ multiplex PCR was the method, and the copy in TCRdb shows in-frame clones only, minus some. That table furnishes V, J and clone size, whereas the DNA furnished D and trimming. This table holds some 350,000 clones, about 89% found once. The sample is drawn from a study of blood T cell repertoires in COVID-19. Overall study context: PBMCs, B-cell-depleted T cells, or T cells were the source of the cDNA or gDNA that made up the material.

Germline-derived CDR1 and CDR2 are SGHNT and YENEEA. V lost 5 bases to trimming and J lost 7 bases, with 14 bases between them. There are 13 residues in the CDR3. A Seattle source enrolled patients during active infection and followed them longitudinally. This TCR was sampled from a woman aged 25-40 years with COVID-19, enrolled during active disease. Input material: peripheral blood. V and J are TRBV11-3 and TRBJ2-5, with D maybe TRBD2 (7 bases). The CDR3 coding sequence is TGTGCCAGCAGCCTGAGGGGGGGCGGGACCCAGTACTTC. Residues: CASSLRGGGTQYF.